This T cell receptor beta chain was captured in a study of blood T cell repertoires in COVID-19. Study in general: Sites in the United States, Italy and Spain provided acute and convalescent COVID-19 samples.

Sequencing used immunoSEQ multiplex PCR; TCRdb keeps in-frame clones, though not all of them. The data hold about 280,000 clones, with around 90% observed a single time. Germline CDR1 is SEHNR and CDR2 is FQNEAQ (reference sequence). The CDR3 runs 15 residues. The J segment lost 7 bases and the V segment lost 7 bases, leaving 11 bases of the junction unmatched. The rearrangement joins TRBV7-9 to TRBJ2-3, with 10 positions matching TRBD1. The specimen was peripheral blood. The receptor's source is a man aged 18 to 35 with active or convalescent COVID-19. CDR3 DNA sequence: TGTGCCAGCAAAGGACAGGGGGAAAAGATGAATACGCAGTATTTT. Its translation is CASKGQGEKMNTQYF.